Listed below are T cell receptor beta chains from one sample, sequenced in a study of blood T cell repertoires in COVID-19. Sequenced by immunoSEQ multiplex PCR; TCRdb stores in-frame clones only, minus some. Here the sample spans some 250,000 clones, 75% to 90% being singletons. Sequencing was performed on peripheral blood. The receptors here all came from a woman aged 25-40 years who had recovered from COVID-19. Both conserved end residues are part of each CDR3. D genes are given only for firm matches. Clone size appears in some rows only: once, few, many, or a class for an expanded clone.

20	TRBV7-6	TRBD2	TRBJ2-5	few	CASSRPGLAGGEDDLETQYF	TGTGCCAGCAGCCGCCCGGGACTAGCGGGGGGGGAAGACGATCTGGAGACCCAGTACTTC
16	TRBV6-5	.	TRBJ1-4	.	CASSLNPGVKHEKLFF	TGTGCCAGCAGTTTGAACCCAGGGGTAAAGCATGAAAAACTGTTTTTT
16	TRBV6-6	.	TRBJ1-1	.	CASSSTVIGTATEAFF	TGTGCCAGCAGCTCGACAGTTATTGGTACCGCCACTGAAGCTTTCTTT
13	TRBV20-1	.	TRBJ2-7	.	CSASGLRTYEQYF	TGCAGTGCTAGTGGTCTCAGAACCTACGAGCAGTACTTC
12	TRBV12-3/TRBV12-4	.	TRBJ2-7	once	CASTSLGDEQYF	TGTGCCAGCACCAGCTTGGGCGACGAGCAGTACTTC
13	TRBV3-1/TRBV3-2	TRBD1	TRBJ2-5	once	CASSPTGGETQYF	TGTGCCAGCAGCCCCACAGGGGGAGAGACCCAGTACTTC
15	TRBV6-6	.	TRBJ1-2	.	CASSPGQQTNYGYTF	TGTGCCAGCAGCCCCGGACAGCAAACTAACTATGGCTACACCTTC
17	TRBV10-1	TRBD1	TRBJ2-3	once	CASSGYPGTGRTDTQYF	TGCGCCAGCAGTGGATACCCTGGGACAGGACGCACAGATACGCAGTATTTT
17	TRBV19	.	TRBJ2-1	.	CASSILRSGEQNNEQFF	TGTGCCAGTAGTATATTGCGCTCGGGGGAACAGAACAATGAGCAGTTCTTC
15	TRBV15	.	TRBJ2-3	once	CATSRDEWDRGTQYF	TGTGCCACCAGCAGAGATGAGTGGGACCGGGGGACGCAGTATTTT
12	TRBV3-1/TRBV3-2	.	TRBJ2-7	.	CASSLGVYEQYF	TGTGCCAGCAGCCTCGGAGTCTACGAGCAGTACTTC
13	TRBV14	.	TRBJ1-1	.	CASSPELNTEAFF	TGTGCCAGCAGCCCGGAGCTGAACACTGAAGCTTTCTTT
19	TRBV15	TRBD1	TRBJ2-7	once	CATSRDSFRTGGVPYEQYF	TGTGCCACCAGCAGAGATTCTTTTAGGACAGGGGGCGTCCCCTACGAGCAGTACTTC
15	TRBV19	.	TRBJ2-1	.	CASSIEATGHNEQFF	TGTGCCAGTAGTATTGAGGCAACGGGTCACAATGAGCAGTTCTTC
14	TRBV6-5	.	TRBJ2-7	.	CASRGQGGPYEQYF	TGTGCCAGCCGAGGACAGGGAGGGCCCTACGAGCAGTACTTC
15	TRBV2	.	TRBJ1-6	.	CASSELGQGNSPLHF	TGTGCCAGCAGTGAACTCGGGCAGGGTAATTCACCCCTCCACTTT
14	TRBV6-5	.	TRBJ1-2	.	CANPSVGDTYGYTF	TGTGCCAACCCATCGGTGGGGGACACCTATGGCTACACCTTC
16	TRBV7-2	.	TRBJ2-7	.	CASSLVGGPRPYEQYF	TGTGCCAGCAGCTTAGTGGGAGGACCCCGCCCATACGAGCAGTACTTC
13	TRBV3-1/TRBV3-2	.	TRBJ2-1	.	CASSQDGVNEQFF	TGTGCCAGCAGCCAAGATGGAGTCAATGAGCAGTTCTTC
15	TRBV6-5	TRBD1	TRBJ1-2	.	CASSLGRQGDYGYTF	TGTGCCAGCAGCCTAGGCCGACAGGGGGACTATGGCTACACCTTC
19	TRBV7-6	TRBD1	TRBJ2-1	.	CASSLSTPFGQGANNEQFF	TGTGCCAGCAGCTTAAGCACGCCTTTTGGACAGGGAGCTAACAATGAGCAGTTCTTC
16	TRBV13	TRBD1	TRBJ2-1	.	CASSVEWDRDYNEQFF	TGTGCCAGCAGCGTGGAGTGGGACAGGGATTACAATGAGCAGTTCTTC
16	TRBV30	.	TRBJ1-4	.	CAWSFPDHRLNEKLFF	TGTGCCTGGAGTTTTCCGGATCACAGGCTGAATGAAAAACTGTTTTTT
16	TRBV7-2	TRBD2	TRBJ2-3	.	CASSPGTSGLTDTQYF	TGTGCCAGCAGCCCCGGGACTAGCGGGCTCACAGATACGCAGTATTTT
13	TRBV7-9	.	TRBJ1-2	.	CASSLEDYISYTF	TGTGCCAGCAGCTTAGAAGATTACATTAGCTACACCTTC
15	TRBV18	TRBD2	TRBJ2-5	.	CASSPPGLAELPEYF	TGTGCCAGCTCACCCCCGGGACTAGCGGAACTTCCCGAGTACTTC
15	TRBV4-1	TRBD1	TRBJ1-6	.	CASSQAGQGDSPLHF	TGCGCCAGCAGCCAAGCAGGACAGGGCGATTCACCCCTCCACTTT